This T cell receptor beta chain comes out of a study of blood T cell repertoires in COVID-19. Study-wide context: Spain, Italy and the United States supplied samples that represented acute and convalescent COVID-19.

The CDR3 covers 15 residues. The ends were cut back, 3 bases at V and 2 bases at J, with 12 bases in the middle. In germline, CDR1 is MRHNA, CDR2 SNTAGT. Study processing details: From reference gene primer amplification, estimates of nucleated cell counts were derived. The data were produced by immunoSEQ multiplex PCR, yet TCRdb's version contains in-frame clones alone and is incomplete. D and trimming come from the DNA, and the V and J calls and clone size come from that table. The sample yields around 50,000 clones, 70% to 90% seen once. The sequence came from a man aged 40-49 years with active COVID-19. The chain links TRBV6-4 to TRBJ2-3; possibly TRBD2 for D (5 bases). The sequenced material came from peripheral blood. CDR3 in amino acids: CASSERGRATDTQYF. Written as DNA, the CDR3 is TGTGCCAGCAGTGAACGGGGTAGGGCCACAGATACGCAGTATTTT.